This record concerns one T cell receptor beta chain sequence. This sample was included in a study of blood T cells in healthy people across ages. A sample-barcoded 5' primer and a J-beta primer mix were used in a second PCR of roughly 6 to 12 cycles. One entry per CDR3 protein, called by TCRdb with MiXCR from the 5' RACE reads. The sample has about 1.5 million distinct CDR3 sequences; roughly 43% are singletons. Germline-derived CDR1 and CDR2 are LGHDT and YNNKEL (reference sequence). This CDR3 has 16 amino acids. Trimming pared 3 bases from V and 0 bases from J, leaving 12 bases between. This sequence originates from a woman aged 18-30 years in good health. The chain joins TRBV3-1 to TRBJ2-1; D possibly corresponds to TRBD2 (5 bases). Sequencing was performed on blood. The CDR3 sequence is CASSHESGSSYNEQFF. The CDR3 region has the DNA TGTGCCAGCAGCCACGAGAGTGGGAGCTCCTACAATGAGCAGTTCTTC.